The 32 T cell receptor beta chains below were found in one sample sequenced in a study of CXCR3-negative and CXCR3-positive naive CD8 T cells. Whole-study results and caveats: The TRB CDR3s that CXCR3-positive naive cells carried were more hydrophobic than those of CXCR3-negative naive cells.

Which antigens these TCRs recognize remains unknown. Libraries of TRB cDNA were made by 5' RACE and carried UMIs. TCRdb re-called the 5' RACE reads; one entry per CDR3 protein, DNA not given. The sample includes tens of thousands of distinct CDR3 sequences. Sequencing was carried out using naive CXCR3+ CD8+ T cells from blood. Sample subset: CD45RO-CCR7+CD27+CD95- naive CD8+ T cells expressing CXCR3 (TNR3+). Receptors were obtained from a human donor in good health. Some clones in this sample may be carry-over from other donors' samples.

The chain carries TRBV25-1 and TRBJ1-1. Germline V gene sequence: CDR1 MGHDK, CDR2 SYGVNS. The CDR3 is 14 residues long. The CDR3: CATVGGRRNTEAFF. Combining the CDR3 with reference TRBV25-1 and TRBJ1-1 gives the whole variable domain EADIYQTPRYLVIGTGKKITLECSQTMGHDKMYWYQQDPGMELHLIHYSYGVNSTEKGDLSSESTVSRIRTEHFPLTLESARPSHTSQYLCATVGGRRNTEAFFGQGTRLTVV.

The CDR3 here is CASSLDPASGGDVTQHF. The V and J genes are TRBV7-8 and TRBJ2-5; the TRBD2 assignment by TCRdb is unverifiable without DNA. CDR1 is SGHVS, CDR2 FQNEAQ, per germline. The CDR3 length is 17 residues.

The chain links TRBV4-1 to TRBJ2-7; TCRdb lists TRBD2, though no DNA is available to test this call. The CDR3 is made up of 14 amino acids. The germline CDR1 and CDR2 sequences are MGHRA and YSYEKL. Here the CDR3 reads CASSQGLAALEQYF.

The CDR3 loop reads CSATDREAQPQHF. This sequence joins TRBV20-1 and TRBJ1-5. From germline, CDR1 is DFQATT and CDR2 SNEGSKA (reference sequence). CDR3 length equals 13 residues.

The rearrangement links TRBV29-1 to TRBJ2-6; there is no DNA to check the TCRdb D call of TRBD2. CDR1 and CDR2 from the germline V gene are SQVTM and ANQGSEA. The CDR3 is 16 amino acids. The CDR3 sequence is CSVVSAVSTGANVLTF.

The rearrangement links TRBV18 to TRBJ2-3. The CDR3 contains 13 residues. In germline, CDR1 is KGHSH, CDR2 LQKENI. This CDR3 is CASSPPGVDTQYF.

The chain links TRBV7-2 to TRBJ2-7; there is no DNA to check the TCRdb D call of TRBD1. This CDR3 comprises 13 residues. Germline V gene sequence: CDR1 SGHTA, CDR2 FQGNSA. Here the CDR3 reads CASSLGGGIEQYF.

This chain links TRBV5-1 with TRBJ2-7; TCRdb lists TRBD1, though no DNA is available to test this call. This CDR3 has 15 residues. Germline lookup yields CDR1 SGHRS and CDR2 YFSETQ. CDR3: CASSLAYTGLDEQYF.

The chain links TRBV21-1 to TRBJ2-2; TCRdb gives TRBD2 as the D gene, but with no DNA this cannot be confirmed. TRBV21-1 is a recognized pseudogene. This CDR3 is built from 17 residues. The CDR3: CASSSSRLAGNTGELFF.

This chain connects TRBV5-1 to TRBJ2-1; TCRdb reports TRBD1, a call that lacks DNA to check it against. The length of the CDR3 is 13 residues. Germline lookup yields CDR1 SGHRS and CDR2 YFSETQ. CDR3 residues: CASSLEPGTEQFF.

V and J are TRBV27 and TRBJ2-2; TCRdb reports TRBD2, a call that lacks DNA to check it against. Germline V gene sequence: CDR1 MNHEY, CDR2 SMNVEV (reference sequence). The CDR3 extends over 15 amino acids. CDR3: CASSTLLSLSGELFF.

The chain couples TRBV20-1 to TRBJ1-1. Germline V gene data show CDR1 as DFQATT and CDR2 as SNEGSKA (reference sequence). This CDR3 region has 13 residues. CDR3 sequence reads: CSAYGPGTAEAFF.

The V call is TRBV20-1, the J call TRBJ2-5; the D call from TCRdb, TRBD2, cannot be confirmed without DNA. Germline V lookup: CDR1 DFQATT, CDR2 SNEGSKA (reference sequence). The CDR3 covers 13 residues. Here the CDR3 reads CSARLPEGKTQYF.

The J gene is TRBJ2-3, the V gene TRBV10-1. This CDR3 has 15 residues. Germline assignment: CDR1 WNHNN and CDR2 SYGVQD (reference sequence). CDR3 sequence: CASSTSRESTDTQYF.

The CDR3 protein is CSVDPGTPGYTF. The chain employs TRBV29-1 and TRBJ1-2. Looked up from germline, CDR1 is SQVTM and CDR2 is ANQGSEA. The CDR3 consists of 12 residues.

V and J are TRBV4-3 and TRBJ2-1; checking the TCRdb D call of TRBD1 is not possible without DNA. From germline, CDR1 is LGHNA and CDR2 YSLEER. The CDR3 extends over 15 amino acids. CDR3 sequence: CASSPRGEHYNEQFF.

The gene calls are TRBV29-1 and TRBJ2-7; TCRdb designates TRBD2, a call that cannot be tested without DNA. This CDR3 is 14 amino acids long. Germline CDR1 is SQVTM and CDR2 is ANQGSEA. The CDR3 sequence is CSVAGLAASYEQYF.

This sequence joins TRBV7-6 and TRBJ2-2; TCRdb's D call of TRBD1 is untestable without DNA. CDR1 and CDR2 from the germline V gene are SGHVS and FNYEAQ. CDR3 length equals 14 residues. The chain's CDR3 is CASSFPEHTGELFF.

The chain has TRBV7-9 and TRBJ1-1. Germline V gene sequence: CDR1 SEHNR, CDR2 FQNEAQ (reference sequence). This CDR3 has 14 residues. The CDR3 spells CASSLVAGNTEAFF.

The CDR3 loop reads CASSSLAGDAGELFF. This chain joins TRBV7-9 and TRBJ2-2; TCRdb outputs TRBD2, but without DNA this stays unchecked. This CDR3 has 15 residues. Germline-derived CDR1 and CDR2 are SEHNR and FQNEAQ (reference sequence).

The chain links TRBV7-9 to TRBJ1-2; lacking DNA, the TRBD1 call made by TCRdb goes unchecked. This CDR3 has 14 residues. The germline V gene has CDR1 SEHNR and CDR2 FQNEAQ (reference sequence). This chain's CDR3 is CASSGTGGPYGYTF. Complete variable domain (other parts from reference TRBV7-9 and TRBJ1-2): DTGVSQNPRHKITKRGQNVTFRCDPISEHNRLYWYRQTLGQGPEFLTYFQNEAQLEKSRLLSDRFSAERPKGSFSTLEIQRTEQGDSAMYLCASSGTGGPYGYTFGSGTRLTVV.

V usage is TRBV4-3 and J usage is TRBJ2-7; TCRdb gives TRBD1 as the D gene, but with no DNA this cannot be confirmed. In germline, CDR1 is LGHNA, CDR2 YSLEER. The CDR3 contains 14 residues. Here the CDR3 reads CASSQDPTGYEQYF.

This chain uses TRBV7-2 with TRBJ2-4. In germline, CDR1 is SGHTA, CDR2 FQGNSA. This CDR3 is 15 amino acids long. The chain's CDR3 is CASSLALELHAIQYF.

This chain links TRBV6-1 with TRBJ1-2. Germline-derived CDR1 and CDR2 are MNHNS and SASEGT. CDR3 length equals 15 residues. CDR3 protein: CASSENGGKTYEQYF.

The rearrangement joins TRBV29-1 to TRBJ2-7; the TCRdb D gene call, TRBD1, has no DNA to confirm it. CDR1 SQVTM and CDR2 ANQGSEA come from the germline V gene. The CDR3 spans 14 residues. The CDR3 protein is CSVVEQGLSYEQYF.

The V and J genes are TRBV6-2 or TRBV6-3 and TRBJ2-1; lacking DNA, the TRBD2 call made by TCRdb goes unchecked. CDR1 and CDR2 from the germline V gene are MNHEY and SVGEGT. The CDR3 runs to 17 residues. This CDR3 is CASSYSGTSGAYNEQFF.

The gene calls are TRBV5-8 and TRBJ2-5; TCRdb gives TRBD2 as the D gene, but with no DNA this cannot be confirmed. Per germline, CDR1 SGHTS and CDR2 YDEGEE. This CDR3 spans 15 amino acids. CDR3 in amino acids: CASNPGLAGEETQYF. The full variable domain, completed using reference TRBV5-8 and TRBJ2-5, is EAGVTQSPTHLIKTRGQQATLRCSPISGHTSVYWYQQALGLGLQFLLWYDEGEERNRGNFPPRFSGRQFPNYSSELNVNALELEDSALYLCASNPGLAGEETQYFGPGTRLLVL.

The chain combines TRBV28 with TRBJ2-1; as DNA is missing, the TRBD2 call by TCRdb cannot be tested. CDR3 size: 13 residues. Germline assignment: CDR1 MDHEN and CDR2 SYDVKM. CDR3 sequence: CASRELGYNEQFF.

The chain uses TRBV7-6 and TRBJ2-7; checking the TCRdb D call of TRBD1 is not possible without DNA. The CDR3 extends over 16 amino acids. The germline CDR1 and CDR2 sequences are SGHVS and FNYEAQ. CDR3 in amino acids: CASSLLVQGSSYEQYF.

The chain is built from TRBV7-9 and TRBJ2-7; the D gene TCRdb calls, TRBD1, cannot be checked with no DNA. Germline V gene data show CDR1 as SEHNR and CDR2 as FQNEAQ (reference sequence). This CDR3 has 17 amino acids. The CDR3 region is CASRQGGWDSSSYEQYF. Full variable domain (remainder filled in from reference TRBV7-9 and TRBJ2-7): DTGVSQNPRHKITKRGQNVTFRCDPISEHNRLYWYRQTLGQGPEFLTYFQNEAQLEKSRLLSDRFSAERPKGSFSTLEIQRTEQGDSAMYLCASRQGGWDSSSYEQYFGPGTRLTVT.

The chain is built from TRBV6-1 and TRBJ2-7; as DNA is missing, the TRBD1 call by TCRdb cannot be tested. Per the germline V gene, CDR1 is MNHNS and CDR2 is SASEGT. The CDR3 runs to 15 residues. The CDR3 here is CASSDDRGFSYEQYF.

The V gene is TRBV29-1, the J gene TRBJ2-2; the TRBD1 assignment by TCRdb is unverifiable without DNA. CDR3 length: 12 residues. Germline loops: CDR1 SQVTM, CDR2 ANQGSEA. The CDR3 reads CSVIRGTGELFF.